This entry lists 27 T cell receptor beta chains sequenced from one sample in a study of graft-versus-host responses after intestinal transplantation. Antigens for these TCRs are unknown. The table came from immunoSEQ multiplex PCR; TCRdb's copy has only in-frame clones and leaves some out. The table includes 85,000 to 130,000 clones, roughly 90% detected once. This specimen consisted of unstimulated CD4+ T cells sorted from spleen or lymph node cells, obtained before intestinal transplant. The receptors were sampled from a human donor who received an intestinal transplant.

The rearrangement joins TRBV15 to TRBJ2-5; perhaps D is TRBD1 or TRBD2 (6 bases each). Looked up from germline, CDR1 is LNHNV and CDR2 is YYDKDF (reference sequence). The CDR3 has 15 residues. V was pared by 0 bases and J by 5 bases, with 13 bases between. Here the CDR3 reads CATSRDYGGRETQYF. The CDR3 DNA follows: TGTGCCACCAGCAGAGATTACGGGGGCAGGGAGACCCAGTACTTC.

The CDR3 sequence: CASSAIAGSTDTQYF. CDR3 DNA: TGTGCCAGCAGCGCGATAGCGGGAAGCACAGATACGCAGTATTTT. The chain recombines TRBV9 with TRBJ2-3, with 8 bases fitting TRBD2. The J segment lost 0 bases and the V segment lost 3 bases, leaving 3 bases of the junction unmatched. The CDR3 is 15 residues long. Germline assignment: CDR1 SGDLS and CDR2 YYNGEE.

This chain links TRBV7-2 with TRBJ2-3; TRBD2 is a possible D gene (7 bases). V shed 6 bases and J shed 2 bases, with 18 bases lying between them. CDR1 is SGHTA and CDR2 is FQGNSA in the germline V gene. This CDR3 is 16 amino acids long. CDR3 nucleotides: TGTGCCAGCAGTCGTGACGGCGGGGGCCCCACAGATACGCAGTATTTT. Translating gives CASSRDGGGPTDTQYF.

On this clone itself: The identical CDR3 is also encoded by other nucleotide sequences in the sample. The chain employs TRBV27 and TRBJ2-7; 8 bases map to TRBD1. Germline values: CDR1 MNHEY, CDR2 SMNVEV (reference sequence). V lost 2 bases and J lost 4; bases outside the gene matches: 1. This CDR3 has 13 amino acids. This CDR3 is CASSLRQGYEQYF. The CDR3 DNA reads as TGTGCCAGCAGTTTACGACAGGGGTACGAGCAGTACTTC.

The chain links TRBV12-5 to TRBJ2-3, with 10 bases lining up with TRBD2. Germline values: CDR1 LGHNT, CDR2 FRNRAP. This CDR3 is built from 16 residues. The V and J ends lost 9 bases and 2 bases, in that order; junction bases with no gene match: 11. The CDR3 loop is CASMASGSAYTDTQYF. In DNA, the CDR3 is TGTGCTAGCATGGCTAGCGGGAGCGCGTACACAGATACGCAGTATTTT.

With regard to this clone: Other DNA sequences in this sample translate to the same CDR3. The V and J genes are TRBV7-9 and TRBJ2-1; the D gene is possibly TRBD1 (7 bases). Germline V gene data show CDR1 as SEHNR and CDR2 as FQNEAQ (reference sequence). Trimming pared 2 bases from V and 7 bases from J, leaving 18 bases between. This CDR3 comprises 16 residues. The CDR3 loop is CASSLWRGRGGNEQFF. CDR3 coding DNA: TGTGCCAGCAGCTTATGGAGGGGGCGAGGCGGGAATGAGCAGTTCTTC.

The V call is TRBV6-1, the J call TRBJ1-6; tentative D call: TRBD1 (5 bases). V gave up 2 bases and J gave up 4 bases, with 15 bases separating them. This CDR3 spans 17 amino acids. Per germline, CDR1 MNHNS and CDR2 SASEGT. The CDR3 region has the DNA TGTGCCAGCAGTGAACGGGTAGGGGAACAGTATAATTCACCCCTCCACTTT. Amino acid sequence: CASSERVGEQYNSPLHF.

V gene TRBV9 combines with J gene TRBJ2-1; D gene ambiguous. The ends were cut back, 0 bases at V and 7 bases at J, with 5 bases in the middle. The CDR3 is made up of 12 amino acids. Germline-derived CDR1 and CDR2 are SGDLS and YYNGEE. The CDR3 here is CASSVDRNEQFF. CDR3 bases: TGTGCCAGCAGCGTAGATAGGAATGAGCAGTTCTTC. The full variable domain, in which reference TRBV9 and TRBJ2-1 provide the parts outside the CDR3, is DSGVTQTPKHLITATGQRVTLRCSPRSGDLSVYWYQQSLDQGLQFLIQYYNGEERAKGNILERFSAQQFPDLHSELNLSSLELGDSALYFCASSVDRNEQFFGPGTRLTVL.

The chain combines TRBV28 with TRBJ2-7, with 7 positions matching TRBD2. After removal of 4 bases from V and 2 bases from J, the junction contained 8 bases not matched to a gene. The CDR3 is 15 amino acids. Per germline, CDR1 MDHEN and CDR2 SYDVKM. CDR3 sequence: CASSSRGTNTYEQYF. CDR3 in DNA: TGTGCCAGCAGTTCGCGCGGGACTAACACCTACGAGCAGTACTTC.

This chain joins TRBV7-9 and TRBJ2-1; 11 bases match TRBD2. This CDR3 is 15 amino acids long. In germline, CDR1 is SEHNR, CDR2 FQNEAQ (reference sequence). The V segment lost 1 base and the J segment 5 bases; nucleotides outside the gene matches: 1. CDR3 residues: CASSLELAGDNEQFF. In DNA form, the CDR3 reads TGTGCCAGCAGCTTAGAACTAGCGGGGGACAATGAGCAGTTCTTC. The full variable domain, in which reference TRBV7-9 and TRBJ2-1 provide the parts outside the CDR3, is DTGVSQNPRHKITKRGQNVTFRCDPISEHNRLYWYRQTLGQGPEFLTYFQNEAQLEKSRLLSDRFSAERPKGSFSTLEIQRTEQGDSAMYLCASSLELAGDNEQFFGPGTRLTVL.

The chain combines TRBV9 with TRBJ2-3, with TRBD2 identical over 8 bases. The CDR3 spans 17 residues. Germline assignment: CDR1 SGDLS and CDR2 YYNGEE. V lost 4 bases and J lost 6; bases outside the gene matches: 16. CDR3: CASSLREGLVTVDTQYF. In DNA form, the CDR3 reads TGTGCCAGCAGCCTGAGAGAGGGACTAGTGACGGTGGATACGCAGTATTTT.

CDR3 protein: CASSLGGGGNQPQHF. CDR3 DNA sequence: TGTGCCAGCTCCCTCGGAGGGGGTGGAAATCAGCCCCAGCATTTT. The chain is built from TRBV18 and TRBJ1-5; maybe TRBD1 (6 bases). The CDR3 covers 15 residues. Germline lookup yields CDR1 KGHSH and CDR2 LQKENI. The germline V and J ends were trimmed by 6 bases and 4 bases, with 16 bases remaining between them.

This rearrangement joins TRBV5-1 to TRBJ2-7, with D perhaps matching TRBD2 (7 bases). V lost 2 bases, J lost 1 base, and 13 bases lay in between. Germline values: CDR1 SGHRS, CDR2 YFSETQ. This CDR3 spans 15 amino acids. CDR3 in DNA: TGCGCCAGCAGCTTAGGGGGGGACCCATCCTACGAGCAGTACTTC. Protein: CASSLGGDPSYEQYF.

The chain carries TRBV6-5 and TRBJ1-1; the D is unclear. V was pared by 5 bases and J by 5 bases, with 9 bases between. The CDR3 sequence is 12 residues long. Germline lookup yields CDR1 MNHEY and CDR2 SVGAGI. The CDR3 DNA is TGTGCCAGCAGTACCACCCCGACTGAAGCTTTCTTT. Amino acid sequence: CASSTTPTEAFF.

This clone was seen more than once but under ten times. The chain uses TRBV6-1 and TRBJ2-7; 8 nucleotides match TRBD1. The V and J ends lost 2 bases and 6 bases, in that order; junction bases with no gene match: 9. The CDR3 is 15 residues long. CDR1 is MNHNS, CDR2 SASEGT, per germline. In DNA form, the CDR3 reads TGTGCCAGCAGTGAACCTTGGACAGGGAAGGGCGAGCAGTACTTC. It specifies CASSEPWTGKGEQYF.

This chain connects TRBV28 to TRBJ2-5; D possibly corresponds to TRBD2 (6 bases). The DNA end favors TRBJ2-7, so the J call may be wrong. The CDR3 covers 13 residues. CDR1 and CDR2 (germline): MDHEN, SYDVKM. CDR3 protein: CASRSPRGYEQYF. The CDR3 DNA reads as TGTGCCAGCAGATCCCCCCGGGGGTACGAGCAGTACTTC.

The V and J genes are TRBV10-2 and TRBJ2-2; TRBD1 matches at 7 bases. This CDR3 comprises 13 residues. V lost 8 bases and J lost 7; bases outside the gene matches: 7. CDR1 and CDR2 from the germline V gene are WSHSY and SAAADI. The CDR3 spells CASWARQGGELFF. Written as DNA, the CDR3 is TGCGCCAGCTGGGCTAGACAGGGCGGGGAGCTGTTTTTT.

This clone showed up just once. The chain carries TRBV19 and TRBJ2-1, with 12 bases that match TRBD2. J gave up 3 bases and V 6 bases, and 3 bases lay outside the gene matches. Looked up from germline, CDR1 is LNHDA and CDR2 is SQIVND (reference sequence). The length of the CDR3 is 15 residues. The CDR3, as DNA: TGTGCCAGTAGGACTAGCGGGAGATTCTACAATGAGCAGTTCTTC. Its protein is CASRTSGRFYNEQFF.

The gene calls are TRBV18 and TRBJ2-1, with D uncertain. CDR3 length: 15 residues. V lost 3 bases to trimming and J lost 0 bases, with 9 bases between them. From germline, CDR1 is KGHSH and CDR2 LQKENI. DNA of the CDR3: TGTGCCAGCTCACCTGACCGAAACTCCTACAATGAGCAGTTCTTC. Protein: CASSPDRNSYNEQFF.

This clone was counted once. V usage is TRBV2 and J usage is TRBJ2-5; 9 bases are shared with TRBD1. Losses at the gene ends were 8 bases for V and 4 bases for J; bases not matched to a gene: 5. Germline V CDR1 and CDR2: SNHLY, FYNNEI. The CDR3 spans 13 residues. CDR3 loop: CASGDREGETQYF. The CDR3 nucleotides are TGTGCCAGCGGGGACAGGGAGGGAGAGACCCAGTACTTC.

V usage is TRBV12-5 and J usage is TRBJ1-1; 7 nucleotides line up with TRBD1. Germline V gives CDR1 LGHNT, CDR2 FRNRAP. With V trimmed by 5 bases and J by 7 bases, 10 bases remained unmatched. This CDR3 has 14 residues. Written as DNA, the CDR3 is TGTGCTAGTGGTCCTCCGCCTAGGGACAGTGAAGCTTTCTTT. Translated, it gives CASGPPPRDSEAFF. Variable domain in full (rest from reference TRBV12-5 and TRBJ1-1): DARVTQTPRHKVTEMGQEVTMRCQPILGHNTVFWYRQTMMQGLELLAYFRNRAPLDDSGMPKDRFSAEMPDATLATLKIQPSEPRDSAVYFCASGPPPRDSEAFFGQGTRLTVV.

J is TRBJ2-7 and V is TRBV2; 9 bases line up with TRBD1. This CDR3 has 15 residues. V shed 6 bases and J 6 bases; nucleotides not matched to a gene: 12. In germline, CDR1 is SNHLY, CDR2 FYNNEI. Here the CDR3 DNA reads TGTGCCAGCAGGGCCTCGACAGGGGGTCGTCCCGAGCAGTACTTC. The encoded protein is CASRASTGGRPEQYF.

V gene TRBV11-2 combines with J gene TRBJ2-2, with D tentatively TRBD1 (5 bases). This CDR3 comprises 14 residues. Germline CDR1 SGHAT, CDR2 FQNNGV. V shed 5 bases and J shed 3 bases, with 10 bases lying between them. CDR3 sequence reads: CASSPRADTGELFF. The DNA for the CDR3 is TGTGCCAGCAGCCCCAGGGCTGACACCGGGGAGCTGTTTTTT.

This clone was counted a few times. The chain links TRBV28 to TRBJ1-4, with 11 bases aligning to TRBD1. The CDR3 is made up of 14 amino acids. Germline V gives CDR1 MDHEN, CDR2 SYDVKM. After removal of 8 bases from V and 5 bases from J, the junction contained 4 bases not matched to a gene. The CDR3 DNA reads as TGTGCCAGCGGGGGGACAGGGGGAAATGAAAAACTGTTTTTT. This encodes CASGGTGGNEKLFF.

The chain links TRBV6-5 to TRBJ1-2; D unclear. Trimming removed 5 bases at V and 2 bases at J, with 15 bases between. The CDR3 runs 15 residues. Germline loops: CDR1 MNHEY, CDR2 SVGAGI. In DNA form, the CDR3 reads TGTGCCAGCAGTGTCGATAGGGTGGGAAACTATGGCTACACCTTC. Residues: CASSVDRVGNYGYTF.

The chain is built from TRBV12-5 and TRBJ1-6; 8 nucleotides agree with TRBD1. Losses at the gene ends were 0 bases for V and 7 bases for J; bases not matched to a gene: 11. The CDR3 sequence is 18 residues long. Germline assignment: CDR1 LGHNT and CDR2 FRNRAP. This CDR3 reads CASGLVVGSGGLNSPLHF. DNA of the CDR3: TGTGCTAGTGGTTTGGTAGTCGGGTCAGGGGGCTTGAATTCACCCCTCCACTTT.

This chain joins TRBV5-1 and TRBJ2-1; 7 nucleotides line up with TRBD2. The CDR3 runs to 15 residues. Germline loops: CDR1 SGHRS, CDR2 YFSETQ. With 5 bases clipped from V and 4 bases from J, the junction kept 9 bases outside the gene matches. CDR3 sequence reads: CASRPLGGGYNEQFF. In DNA form, the CDR3 reads TGCGCCAGCAGGCCCCTTGGGGGAGGGTACAATGAGCAGTTCTTC. Full variable domain (rest looked up from reference TRBV5-1 and TRBJ2-1): KAGVTQTPRYLIKTRGQQVTLSCSPISGHRSVSWYQQTPGQGLQFLFEYFSETQRNKGNFPGRFSGRQFSNSRSEMNVSTLELGDSALYLCASRPLGGGYNEQFFGPGTRLTVL.